This T cell receptor beta chain was captured by sequencing in a study of blood T cell repertoires in COVID-19. V shed 5 bases and J 4 bases; nucleotides not matched to a gene: 11. CDR3 length: 17 residues. Germline V lookup: CDR1 SGHVS, CDR2 FQNEAQ. Generated by immunoSEQ multiplex PCR, the TCRdb table keeps only in-frame clones and is missing some. The data contain roughly 80,000 clones, roughly 80% of them seen just once; the ten biggest clones take up around 10%. Sequenced: peripheral blood. This sequence originates from a human donor in a cohort sampled during active COVID-19. The chain combines TRBV7-8 with TRBJ2-6, with 7 bases matching TRBD1. This CDR3 reads CASSPRPTGSGANVLTF. Here the CDR3 DNA reads TGTGCCAGCAGCCCCCGACCGACAGGGAGCGGGGCCAACGTCCTGACTTTC.